This T cell receptor (beta chain) emerged from a study of T cell repertoires in cytomegalovirus infection. Study as a whole: TCR beta signatures that were public indicated CMV infection and matching HLA type.

Study findings and constraints: The study found HLA-C-restricted CMV-specific TCR beta clonotypes dominating the ex vivo response. Cumulative public TCR beta family frequency identified CMV carriers with the relevant HLA.

Germline-derived CDR1 and CDR2 are SGHTA and FQGNSA. Trimming cost V 1 base and J 2 bases, with 11 bases left between them. CDR3 size: 15 residues. TCRdb itself ran the reads through MiXCR, one entry per CDR3 protein. The repertoire includes approximately 180,000 distinct CDR3 sequences, 8% to 10% of them detected once, and roughly 5.1% sits in the top ten. In its sample, this clonotype was seen many times. Its target is not known. V and J are TRBV7-2 and TRBJ2-5, with D perhaps matching TRBD2 (6 bases). The sequence was collected from a human donor in good health (CMV status not recorded). Some clones in this sample may be carry-over from other donors' samples. The sequenced sample consisted of PBMCs. The CDR3 spells CASSLGRAIQETQYF. The CDR3 nucleotides read TGTGCCAGCAGCTTAGGGAGGGCAATTCAAGAGACCCAGTACTTC.